What follows is one T cell receptor (beta chain) and its context. This clone's antigen is unknown. Counted from cysteine to phenylalanine, this CDR3 has 15 amino acids. Only the CDR3 part of the read is kept: 45 bases, read in frame from the first base. According to the germline V gene (reference sequence), CDR1 reads SGHKS and CDR2 reads YYEKEE. V was cut back by 6 bases and J by 0 bases, leaving a gap of 15 bases between them. The source of the sample is a study of control samples from healthy donors and cancer patients (TCRdb year 2020). The protocol used for the library was the immunoSEQ multiplex PCR assay. TCRdb took this table from immuneACCESS and kept in-frame rearrangements with V and J called. Such tables lack part of the clones; where checked against another copy, unresolved V genes explain under half of the gap, and the rest is unexplained. This sample's table carries about 190,000 clones. The biggest ten clones account for 2.2% of the sample.

The sequencing input was blood. The origin of this receptor is a woman in her 30s in good health. The chain links TRBV5-5 with TRBJ1-2; the D gene is perhaps TRBD1, on 5 matching bases. The CDR3 region has the sequence CASIAGGEANYGYTF. The bases are TGTGCCAGCATCGCTGGGGGGGAAGCTAACTATGGCTACACCTTC. With all but the CDR3 taken from the reference TRBV5-5 and TRBJ1-2 genes, the full variable domain is: DAGVTQSPTHLIKTRGQQVTLRCSPISGHKSVSWYQQVLGQGPQFIFQYYEKEERGRGNFPDRFSARQFPNYSSELNVNALLLGDSALYLCASIAGGEANYGYTFGSGTRLTVV.